The 7 T cell receptor beta chains presented below share a single source sample, sequenced in a study of Graves' ophthalmopathy and Graves' hyperthyroidism. Amplification targeted the TCR beta CDR3 regions, with RNA transcripts as the source material. An opening RT-PCR round employed HTBI primers and preceded a second-round multiplex PCR. A single record per CDR3 protein comes from TCRdb applying MiXCR to the multiplex PCR reads. The sample records around 1.1 million distinct CDR3 sequences, about 40% being singletons. The sequenced sample consisted of peripheral blood or thyroid tissue (not recorded which). These receptor sequences come from an adult man with Graves' hyperthyroidism.

The chain uses TRBV2 and TRBJ2-7, with 7 bases that match TRBD2. CDR3 length equals 14 residues. The J segment lost 6 bases and the V segment lost 6 bases, leaving 11 bases of the junction unmatched. CDR1 and CDR2 (germline): SNHLY, FYNNEI. CDR3 protein: CASRRRGEGREQYF. The CDR3 DNA reads TGTGCCAGCAGACGGAGAGGGGAGGGCCGCGAGCAGTACTTC. The whole variable domain, remainder taken from reference TRBV2 and TRBJ2-7, is EPEVTQTPSHQVTQMGQEVILRCVPISNHLYFYWYRQILGQKVEFLVSFYNNEISEKSEIFDDQFSVERPDGSNFTLKIRSTKLEDSAMYFCASRRRGEGREQYFGPGTRLTVT.

The rearrangement uses TRBV30 and TRBJ2-5; 10 positions agree with TRBD1. With 2 bases clipped from V and 4 bases from J, the junction kept 16 bases outside the gene matches. Germline CDR1 and CDR2: GTSNPN and SVGIG (reference sequence). The CDR3 length is 18 residues. The CDR3 nucleotides read TGTGCCTGGAGTCATAGGAGGTCCAGACAGGGGGCTCGAGAGACCCAGTACTTC. This encodes CAWSHRRSRQGARETQYF.

The J gene is TRBJ1-3, the V gene TRBV29-1; 8 nucleotides match TRBD1. Germline lookup yields CDR1 SQVTM and CDR2 ANQGSEA. The CDR3 covers 15 residues. V lost 3 bases, J lost 8 bases, and 12 bases stayed unmatched. This CDR3 reads CSVERGTGYGYTIYF. The CDR3 nucleotides are TGCAGCGTTGAGAGAGGGACAGGCTATGGCTACACCATATATTTT. Complete variable domain (other parts from reference TRBV29-1 and TRBJ1-3): SAVISQKPSRDICQRGTSLTIQCQVDSQVTMMFWYRQQPGQSLTLIATANQGSEATYESGFVIDKFPISRPNLTFSTLTVSNMSPEDSSIYLCSVERGTGYGYTIYFGEGSWLTVV.

The gene calls are TRBV15 and TRBJ2-5; D call uncertain. V was trimmed by 0 bases and J by 5 bases, leaving 10 bases between them. CDR1 and CDR2 (germline): LNHNV, YYDKDF (reference sequence). The CDR3 length is 14 residues. The CDR3 is CATSREWAQETQYF. CDR3 nucleotides: TGTGCCACCAGCAGAGAATGGGCGCAGGAGACCCAGTACTTC. Supplemented by reference TRBV15 and TRBJ2-5, the full variable domain reads DAMVIQNPRYQVTQFGKPVTLSCSQTLNHNVMYWYQQKSSQAPKLLFHYYDKDFNNEADTPDNFQSRRPNTSFCFLDIRSPGLGDTAMYLCATSREWAQETQYFGPGTRLLVL.

The chain has TRBV7-2 and TRBJ1-5; D not resolved. Germline V gene data show CDR1 as SGHTA and CDR2 as FQGNSA. The V end was cut by 1 base, the J end by 8 bases, with 12 bases between. The CDR3 is 14 amino acids. Here the CDR3 DNA reads TGTGCCAGCAGCTTAGATCCGGGATTGAAGCCCCAGCATTTT. This gives the protein CASSLDPGLKPQHF.

In this sample, this clonotype turned up many times. The chain couples TRBV20-1 to TRBJ2-2; D is undetermined. The ends were cut back, 5 bases at V and 7 bases at J, with 5 bases in the middle. The CDR3 has 10 amino acids. Per the germline V gene, CDR1 is DFQATT and CDR2 is SNEGSKA (reference sequence). The CDR3 region is CSASYGELFF. The DNA for the CDR3 is TGCAGTGCTTCATACGGGGAGCTGTTTTTT.

This clonotype was observed once. This rearrangement joins TRBV7-9 to TRBJ2-5; D may correspond to TRBD1 or TRBD2 (6 bases each). Trimming left V 8 bases short and J 2 bases short, with 18 bases between. Germline V gene sequence: CDR1 SEHNR, CDR2 FQNEAQ (reference sequence). CDR3 size: 15 residues. As DNA, the CDR3 is TGTGCCAGCGAAGGCTCCGGGGGCCGGCAAGAGACCCAGTACTTC. Its protein is CASEGSGGRQETQYF.